This TCR beta chain was recovered during a study of blood T cell repertoires in COVID-19 (dated by TCRdb to the early 2020s). For the wider study: Collaborator samples came from the United States, Italy and Spain and covered acute and convalescent phases of COVID-19. The samples were drawn from the first 160 participants of the ongoing ImmuneRACE study and from over a thousand subjects provided by 6 global collaborators. Nearly every sample came with metadata listing a de-identified subject ID, COVID-19 status, age in years and sex. Deeply sampled blood TCRbeta repertoires from subjects exposed to, actively infected with, or recovered from COVID-19 were included in the dataset. The repertoires were released in a freely available public database meant as a resource for research on the immune response to SARS-CoV-2. The material from the prospective study consisted of cDNA or gDNA derived from T cells, B-cell-depleted T cells, or PBMCs. Where available, HLA class I and class II types were taken from metadata supplied by the sample provider and were not determined by assay-based typing.

To note about this clone: Its antigen remains undetermined. The record has no base qualities; no much larger clone is one base away.

Taken from the germline V gene, the CDR1 and CDR2 loops are SGDLS and YYNGEE. The V and J ends are trimmed by 0 bases and 5 bases, leaving 12 bases between them. There are 15 amino acids in the CDR3, from cysteine to phenylalanine inclusive. The kept DNA is CDR3 alone, 45 bases in frame from the first base. Each collaborating institution followed its own protocols to collect whole blood in K2EDTA tubes. Collaborator samples were shipped for TCRbeta analysis as frozen whole blood, isolated PBMCs, or DNA extracted from either sample type. TCRbeta CDR3 regions were amplified from genomic DNA using the immunoSEQ Assay, a bias-controlled multiplex PCR. The authors' pipeline ran thus. Within the assay, amplification of reference gene primers was used to estimate how many nucleated cells each sample contained. To quantify the absolute abundance of each unique TCRbeta CDR3 rearrangement, sequence reads were collapsed and filtered. For each sample, productive Simpson clonality was calculated as the square root of Simpson's diversity index over productive rearrangements. Entries here come from immuneACCESS through TCRdb and include only in-frame sequences with V and J called. Some clones fail to appear in such tables; in the studies checked, an unresolved V gene covers under half of the shortfall, and the cause of the remainder is unknown. That table furnishes V, J and clone size, whereas the DNA furnished D and trimming. Recorded for this sample are hundreds of thousands of clones; roughly 77% of them occurred a single time. The leading ten clones occupy approximately 3.2% of the sample.

Overall study outcomes, separate from this receptor: The quantity of clinical and demographic metadata differed by source and by participant and was supplied without curation.

The rearrangement joined TRBV9 to TRBJ2-1; 6 matching bases give a weak D call of TRBD2. The specimen was peripheral blood. This receptor was identified in a woman aged 80 or over with acute or convalescent COVID-19. CDR3 region: CASSVGSGGNNEQFF. The sequenced DNA: TGTGCCAGCAGCGTAGGGTCAGGCGGGAACAATGAGCAGTTCTTC.